Below are 14 T cell receptor beta chains sequenced from a single sample in a study of blood T cell repertoires in COVID-19. The method was immunoSEQ multiplex PCR; TCRdb's version includes in-frame clones alone and lacks a portion of them. Counted here are about 250,000 clones, around 84% occurring once; the ten biggest clones make up more than 1.5%. The sequenced material came from peripheral blood. These receptors were collected from a woman in her thirties or forties who had recovered from COVID-19.

J is TRBJ1-2 and V is TRBV14, with D uncertain. V dropped 1 base and J dropped 5 bases, with 11 bases sitting between them. The CDR3 length is 14 residues. Germline values: CDR1 SGHDN, CDR2 FVKESK. The chain's CDR3 is CASSQGRSSYGYTF. The CDR3 DNA reads as TGTGCCAGCAGCCAAGGGCGGAGCTCTTATGGCTACACCTTC.

The chain recombines TRBV5-1 with TRBJ2-7, with 8 bases fitting TRBD1. Germline V CDR1 and CDR2: SGHRS, YFSETQ. The trim removed 0 bases at V and 3 bases at J, leaving 14 bases unmatched. The CDR3 contains 18 residues. The CDR3 DNA reads TGCGCCAGCAGCTTGGTGACAGGGGTTAGAAACGTCTTCTACGAGCAGTACTTC. The encoded protein is CASSLVTGVRNVFYEQYF.

CDR3 nucleotide sequence: TGTGCCAGCAGCGTAGACGGGCGGGGGACCCGTGTCGGGGAGCTGTTTTTT. Amino acid sequence: CASSVDGRGTRVGELFF. The chain combines TRBV9 with TRBJ2-2; 7 bases map to TRBD2. Per germline, CDR1 SGDLS and CDR2 YYNGEE. Germline trimming cut 0 bases from V and 7 bases from J; bases unmatched to any gene: 12. This CDR3 contains 17 residues. Together with reference TRBV9 and TRBJ2-2, the CDR3 gives the full variable domain: DSGVTQTPKHLITATGQRVTLRCSPRSGDLSVYWYQQSLDQGLQFLIQYYNGEERAKGNILERFSAQQFPDLHSELNLSSLELGDSALYFCASSVDGRGTRVGELFFGEGSRLTVL.

The rearrangement links TRBV4-1 to TRBJ2-7; tentative D call: TRBD2 (7 bases). There are 16 residues in the CDR3. V shed 4 bases and J shed 6 bases, with 22 bases lying between them. Germline values: CDR1 MGHRA, CDR2 YSYEKL. CDR3 sequence: CASSLWVIGGPIEQYF. The CDR3 bases are TGCGCCAGCAGCCTTTGGGTCATCGGGGGGCCGATCGAGCAGTACTTC.

This chain links TRBV9 with TRBJ2-7; maybe TRBD2 (5 bases). The V end lost 2 bases, the J end lost 7 bases, and 16 bases lay between the germline ends. This CDR3 spans 14 amino acids. Germline-derived CDR1 and CDR2 are SGDLS and YYNGEE. The CDR3 spells CASSVGVAEGEQYF. The CDR3 DNA follows: TGTGCCAGCAGCGTGGGCGTCGCTGAGGGTGAGCAGTACTTC.

A few counts support this clone. The chain is built from TRBV29-1 and TRBJ2-2; tentative D call: TRBD1 (5 bases). In germline, CDR1 is SQVTM, CDR2 ANQGSEA. V gave up 7 bases and J gave up 5 bases, with 17 bases separating them. This CDR3 region has 14 residues. CDR3 DNA sequence: TGCAGCGCGCTGTTGGTAGGGGAAACCGGGGAGCTGTTTTTT. This gives the protein CSALLVGETGELFF.

This chain links TRBV5-1 with TRBJ2-3; D is unclear. Trimming stripped 5 bases from V and 0 bases from J, with 13 bases between. This CDR3 has 15 amino acids. Germline V gene data show CDR1 as SGHRS and CDR2 as YFSETQ. DNA for the CDR3: TGCGCCAGCAGTGCGGCAGTCGCTAGCACAGATACGCAGTATTTT. Encoded protein: CASSAAVASTDTQYF.

The chain has TRBV5-1 and TRBJ2-2, with D maybe TRBD1 (6 bases). V was clipped by 4 bases and J by 4 bases, with 14 bases between them. The CDR3 extends over 15 amino acids. Germline loops: CDR1 SGHRS, CDR2 YFSETQ. The chain's CDR3 is CASSPSEGVTGELFF. As DNA, the CDR3 is TGCGCCAGCAGCCCCAGTGAGGGGGTCACCGGGGAGCTGTTTTTT.

This chain uses TRBV7-6 with TRBJ2-7; TRBD1 matches 8 bases. The CDR3 sequence is 15 residues long. From germline, CDR1 is SGHVS and CDR2 FNYEAQ. With V trimmed by 5 bases and J by 0 bases, 6 bases remained unmatched. Written as DNA, the CDR3 is TGTGCCAGCAGCACAGGACAGGGATTCTCCTACGAGCAGTACTTC. It encodes CASSTGQGFSYEQYF.

This clone was found a few times. V gene TRBV6-5 combines with J gene TRBJ1-5; a possible D gene is TRBD1 (6 bases). The V gene lost 9 bases and the J gene lost 11 bases, with 14 bases spanning the gap. The CDR3 contains 11 residues. The V gene's germline CDR1 is MNHEY and CDR2 SVGAGI. The CDR3 protein is CASLGRGSQHF. The CDR3 DNA reads as TGTGCCAGTCTTGGAAGGGGGTCCCAGCATTTT.

The rearrangement links TRBV27 to TRBJ2-7; 13 nucleotides match TRBD2. J lost 6 bases, V lost 6 bases, and 5 bases had no gene match. Germline V gives CDR1 MNHEY, CDR2 SMNVEV (reference sequence). There are 14 residues in the CDR3. DNA of the CDR3: TGTGCCAGCAGCACCCGGACTAGCGGGGGCGAGCAGTACTTC. It translates to CASSTRTSGGEQYF.

This clone has just a few counts. The chain couples TRBV5-1 to TRBJ2-2; the D is unclear. The CDR3 length is 14 residues. The V end was cut by 1 base, the J end by 7 bases, with 11 bases between. The V gene's germline CDR1 is SGHRS and CDR2 YFSETQ. CDR3 DNA sequence: TGCGCCAGCAGCTTGTCCCCGGTCGGCGGGGAGCTGTTTTTT. It codes for CASSLSPVGGELFF.

V usage is TRBV28 and J usage is TRBJ1-5; possibly TRBD1 for D (6 bases). V shed 6 bases and J shed 6 bases, with 12 bases lying between them. This CDR3 has 13 amino acids. Germline CDR1 is MDHEN and CDR2 is SYDVKM. CDR3 sequence (DNA): TGTGCCAGCAGAGAAACAGGGAGTCAGCCCCAGCATTTT. Encoded protein: CASRETGSQPQHF.

This clone has a handful of counts. V and J are TRBV10-3 and TRBJ1-4, with 7 bases that match TRBD1. The CDR3 spans 15 residues. Germline lookup yields CDR1 ENHRY and CDR2 SYGVKD. The V and J ends lost 3 bases and 4 bases, in that order; junction bases with no gene match: 5. CDR3 sequence reads: CAISDRDRHNEKLFF. Here the CDR3 DNA reads TGTGCCATCAGTGATAGGGACAGACATAATGAAAAACTGTTTTTT.